This passage covers 15 T cell receptor beta chains from one sample sequenced in a study of T cell responses to AZD1222 COVID-19 vaccine. Repertoires were generated with immunoSEQ multiplex PCR, while TCRdb's copy carries only in-frame clones and drops some. The repertoire holds tens of thousands of clones, with around 87% as singletons. The specimen comprised peripheral blood, sampled on day 0 of AZD1222 vaccination. The receptor set was obtained from an adult in good health.

This clone was counted a single time. The chain's CDR3 is CASSLGAGPSYEQYF. CDR3 coding DNA: TGTGCCAGCAGCTTAGGGGCGGGACCCTCCTACGAGCAGTACTTC. V usage is TRBV11-3 and J usage is TRBJ2-7; a possible D gene is TRBD2 (6 bases). The V end was cut by 1 base, the J end by 0 bases, with 10 bases between. The germline gives CDR1 SGHNT, CDR2 YENEEA. This CDR3 spans 15 amino acids.

The genes are TRBV9 and TRBJ2-7, with D unresolved. Germline-derived CDR1 and CDR2 are SGDLS and YYNGEE. V was clipped by 0 bases and J by 0 bases, with 7 bases between them. This CDR3 is built from 14 residues. The CDR3 protein is CASSVAGRSYEQYF. Written as DNA, the CDR3 is TGTGCCAGCAGCGTAGCGGGCCGCTCCTACGAGCAGTACTTC.

V usage is TRBV28 and J usage is TRBJ1-1; D gene uncertain. V lost 3 bases, J lost 2 bases, and 16 bases lay in between. From germline, CDR1 is MDHEN and CDR2 SYDVKM. The CDR3 is 16 amino acids. The CDR3, as DNA: TGTGCCAGCAGTTTTTATATCCCTCTGAGTAACACTGAAGCTTTCTTT. Amino acids: CASSFYIPLSNTEAFF. The full variable domain, with the rest looked up from reference TRBV28 and TRBJ1-1, is DVKVTQSSRYLVKRTGEKVFLECVQDMDHENMFWYRQDPGLGLRLIYFSYDVKMKEKGDIPEGYSVSREKKERFSLILESASTNQTSMYLCASSFYIPLSNTEAFFGQGTRLTVV.

This clone was observed a single time. The CDR3: CASSLAEASRSETQYF. CDR3 DNA: TGTGCCAGCAGCTTAGCGGAGGCTAGTAGGTCTGAGACCCAGTACTTC. V usage is TRBV7-6 and J usage is TRBJ2-5; possible D gene TRBD2, 5 bases. Trimming left V 0 bases short and J 5 bases short, with 16 bases between. The CDR3 spans 16 residues. Germline V CDR1 and CDR2: SGHVS, FNYEAQ. The entire variable domain, with the rest obtained from reference TRBV7-6 and TRBJ2-5, is as follows: GAGVSQSPRYKVTKRGQDVALRCDPISGHVSLYWYRQALGQGPEFLTYFNYEAQQDKSGLPNDRFSAERPEGSISTLTIQRTEQRDSAMYRCASSLAEASRSETQYFGPGTRLLVL.

J is TRBJ2-5 and V is TRBV12-3 or TRBV12-4; D ambiguous. The CDR3 spans 12 residues. Trimming cost V 5 bases and J 2 bases, with 6 bases left between them. CDR3 DNA sequence: TGTGCCAGCAGTATCAGTCAAGAGACCCAGTACTTC. It encodes CASSISQETQYF.

V and J are TRBV4-1 and TRBJ1-2; D unresolved. V was clipped by 0 bases and J by 2 bases, with 7 bases between them. This CDR3 spans 14 amino acids. Germline CDR1 MGHRA, CDR2 YSYEKL. The CDR3: CASSQDSVNYGYTF. In nucleotides, the CDR3 is TGCGCCAGCAGCCAAGATTCGGTGAACTATGGCTACACCTTC.

The genes are TRBV2 and TRBJ2-7; D remains unclear. The CDR3 extends over 11 amino acids. V lost 8 bases and J lost 3, with 8 bases in between. Germline CDR1 and CDR2: SNHLY and FYNNEI. The CDR3 coding sequence is TGTGCCAGCTGCATTTACTACGAGCAGTACTTC. Residues: CASCIYYEQYF.

The chain joins TRBV28 to TRBJ1-2, with 7 positions matching TRBD1. The CDR3 totals 15 residues. The junction had 7 bases not matched to a gene; V was cut back by 2 bases and J by 4 bases. Per the germline V gene, CDR1 is MDHEN and CDR2 is SYDVKM. This CDR3 is CASSLLGQTIYGYTF. The DNA for the CDR3 is TGTGCCAGCAGTTTACTGGGACAGACGATCTATGGCTACACCTTC.

The chain recombines TRBV14 with TRBJ1-4, with 7 bases matching TRBD1. The CDR3 runs to 15 residues. The J segment lost 8 bases and the V segment lost 2 bases, leaving 8 bases of the junction unmatched. CDR1 is SGHDN and CDR2 is FVKESK in the germline V gene. The CDR3 loop is CASSQSSRGNEKLFF. CDR3 in DNA: TGTGCCAGCAGCCAAAGTAGCAGGGGGAACGAAAAACTGTTTTTT.

The gene calls are TRBV7-2 and TRBJ2-5; perhaps D is TRBD1 or TRBD2 (5 bases each). This CDR3 comprises 13 residues. V was clipped by 5 bases and J by 10 bases, with 17 bases between them. Looked up from germline, CDR1 is SGHTA and CDR2 is FQGNSA. Here the CDR3 DNA reads TGTGCCAGCAGCCGCAGGGAGAAATTTGACCAGTACTTC. This gives the protein CASSRREKFDQYF.

The chain uses TRBV5-1 and TRBJ1-4; D remains ambiguous. V lost 0 bases to trimming and J lost 5 bases, with 14 bases between them. This CDR3 is built from 16 residues. Germline V CDR1 and CDR2: SGHRS, YFSETQ. The CDR3 DNA follows: TGCGCCAGCAGCTTGGTTTCCCGGCAGTCAAATGAAAAACTGTTTTTT. Translating gives CASSLVSRQSNEKLFF.

The chain carries TRBV18 and TRBJ2-3; D remains unclear. V dropped 0 bases and J dropped 2 bases, with 9 bases sitting between them. CDR1 is KGHSH, CDR2 LQKENI, per germline. The CDR3 has 15 amino acids. CDR3 DNA sequence: TGTGCCAGCTCACCACCGGGCATTACCACAGATACGCAGTATTTT. This translates into CASSPPGITTDTQYF.

V and J are TRBV19 and TRBJ1-2; maybe TRBD1 (5 bases). In germline, CDR1 is LNHDA, CDR2 SQIVND (reference sequence). The CDR3 consists of 15 residues. V dropped 1 base and J dropped 2 bases, with 11 bases sitting between them. CDR3 region: CASSIARGRNYGYTF. CDR3 coding DNA: TGTGCCAGTAGTATAGCAAGGGGCCGGAACTATGGCTACACCTTC.

The chain combines TRBV5-4 with TRBJ1-6, with D unresolved. The length of the CDR3 is 13 residues. Germline CDR1 SGHNT, CDR2 YYREEE (reference sequence). The ends were cut back, 0 bases at V and 7 bases at J, with 5 bases in the middle. In DNA, the CDR3 is TGTGCCAGCAGCTTGGGGGAGAATTCACCCCTCCACTTT. It translates to CASSLGENSPLHF.

The V gene is TRBV15, the J gene TRBJ1-1, with D possibly being TRBD1 (5 bases). Germline loops: CDR1 LNHNV, CDR2 YYDKDF (reference sequence). Trimming pared 1 base from V and 5 bases from J, leaving 14 bases between. This CDR3 is 15 amino acids long. The CDR3 region is CATSRGVGRETEAFF. As DNA, the CDR3 is TGTGCCACCAGCAGAGGGGTCGGCAGGGAGACTGAAGCTTTCTTT.